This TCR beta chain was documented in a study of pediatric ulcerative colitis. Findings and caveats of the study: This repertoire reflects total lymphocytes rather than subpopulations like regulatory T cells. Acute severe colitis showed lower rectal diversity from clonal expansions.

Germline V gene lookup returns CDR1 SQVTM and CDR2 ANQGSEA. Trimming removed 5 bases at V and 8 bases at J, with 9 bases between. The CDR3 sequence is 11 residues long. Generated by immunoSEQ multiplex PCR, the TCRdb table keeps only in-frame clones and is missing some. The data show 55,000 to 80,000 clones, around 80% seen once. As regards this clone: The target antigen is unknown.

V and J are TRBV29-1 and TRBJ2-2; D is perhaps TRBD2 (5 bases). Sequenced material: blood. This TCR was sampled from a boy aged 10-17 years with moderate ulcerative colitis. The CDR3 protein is CSVLRAGELFF. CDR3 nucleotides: TGCAGCGTTTTGAGGGCGGGGGAGCTGTTTTTT.